Listed below are T cell receptor beta chains from one sample, sequenced in a study of post-analysis software for immune sequencing data. Each CDR3 protein is one row after TCRdb ran MiXCR on the PCR reads. Counted here are hundreds of thousands of distinct CDR3 sequences, approximately 59% occurring once; the ten biggest clones make up roughly 12%. The sequenced sample was blood. These receptors came from a girl between 2 and 10 years old with multiple sclerosis. Each CDR3 is given without its conserved first and last residue. The D gene is left open where the match is weak. Rows give clone size only sometimes, using once, few, many, or a class for an expanded clone.

d_call	clone_size	v_call	j_call	cdr3_aa
-	few	TRBV10-1	TRBJ2-1	ASSARLEGNEQF
-	-	TRBV12-3/TRBV12-4	TRBJ2-7	ASSLGADSYEQY
-	-	TRBV29-1	TRBJ1-1	SVDRRLNTEAF
TRBD2	-	TRBV10-2	TRBJ2-5	ASREREGLVETQY
-	-	TRBV6-4	TRBJ2-7	ASSAVGQLSYEQY
TRBD2	-	TRBV12-3/TRBV12-4	-	ASSLRAGPSYEQY
-	-	TRBV5-1	TRBJ1-4	ASSLMGGGDEKLF
-	few	TRBV6-5	TRBJ2-1	ASSLGPPTYNEQF
TRBD1	-	TRBV5-1	TRBJ1-2	ASSSGQRHGYT
-	-	TRBV6-4	TRBJ1-2	ASKGTSGYGYT
-	-	TRBV12-3/TRBV12-4	TRBJ1-4	ASSPIGEGLF
TRBD2	-	TRBV6-2/TRBV6-3	TRBJ2-3	ASTERGTRVSAQY
TRBD1	many	TRBV15	TRBJ1-2	ATSRFRQGSTQGYT
-	-	TRBV5-6	TRBJ2-1	ASSLSGTVSSYNEQF
-	-	TRBV6-1	-	ASSEVGKTQY
TRBD1	few	TRBV29-1	TRBJ2-1	SVEYYRGFNEQF
-	few	TRBV29-1	-	SVAAGGFGTQY
TRBD2	-	TRBV20-1	TRBJ2-3	SASASGPGVTQY
-	-	TRBV20-1	TRBJ1-1	SARDSPSTEAF
TRBD1	-	TRBV6-5	TRBJ2-1	ASRYGQGTYNEQF
-	few	TRBV27	TRBJ1-1	ASSLGTGGDTEAF
-	-	TRBV5-1	TRBJ1-1	ASSFGGERGAWNTEAF
-	few	TRBV25-1	TRBJ2-3	ASSESGMGPTDTQY